This TCR beta chain stems from a study of identical twins. One entry per CDR3 protein results from TCRdb running MiXCR on the 5' RACE reads. Here the sample spans about 1.7 million distinct CDR3 sequences, less than 35% being singletons. The CDR3 contains 19 residues. Trimming took 4 bases from V and 2 from J; bases not matched to a gene: 15. Germline CDR1 and CDR2: DFQATT and SNEGSKA (reference sequence). This clonotype has just a few counts. The chain links TRBV20-1 to TRBJ2-4; 12 bases fit TRBD2. Specimen: cord blood. The clonotype originates from a newborn girl in good health. The CDR3 spells CSATDPLAGGVGSKNIQYF. As DNA, the CDR3 is TGCAGTGCTACCGATCCACTAGCGGGGGGCGTGGGGTCCAAAAACATTCAGTACTTC.